This TCR beta chain is from a study of glioma-infiltrating T cells after dendritic cell vaccination. Whole-study context: Autologous tumor lysate was loaded overnight onto monocyte-derived dendritic cells grown 7 to 8 days with IL-4 and GM-CSF.

A remark on this clone: Its antigen is not known.

Looked up from germline, CDR1 is ENHRY and CDR2 is SYGVKD. V shed 8 bases, J shed 2 bases, and the junction held 4 bases outside the gene matches. The CDR3 runs to 14 residues. TCRdb's table, derived via immunoSEQ multiplex PCR, lists solely in-frame clones and lacks some. The data contain 80,000 to 100,000 clones, around three quarters of them seen just once; the ten biggest clones take up approximately 5.9%. General study findings and limits: Estimated pretreatment TIL content predicted outcome after dendritic cell vaccination.

The chain is built from TRBV10-3 and TRBJ2-3; 10 nucleotides agree with TRBD2. This receptor was obtained from a human donor with glioblastoma. Sequenced here: blood, sampled before dendritic cell vaccination. Written as DNA, the CDR3 is TGTGCCATCTCTCTAGCGGGGGTCACAGATACGCAGTATTTT. It encodes CAISLAGVTDTQYF.